This T cell receptor beta chain was documented in a study of Graves' ophthalmopathy and Graves' hyperthyroidism. Moderate-to-severe activity, CAS ≥3, NOSPECS ≥4 and a duration under 3 months were seen in donors with ophthalmopathy. The authors used Ficoll-Paque density gradient centrifugation to separate PBMCs. The input was roughly 9.3 ml of fresh peripheral blood. The CDR3 contains 17 residues. The germline CDR1 and CDR2 sequences are SGHRS and YFSETQ. V gave up 2 bases and J gave up 8 bases; unmatched junction bases: 14. Findings and limits, study-wide: Also, most clonotypes expanded in the thyroid above 0.001 frequency appeared in blood.

A note on this clonotype: Its antigen remains unidentified.

Using RNA transcripts, the TCR beta CDR3 regions were amplified. HTBI primers served in a first-round RT-PCR, which a second-round multiplex PCR followed. TCRdb independently ran MiXCR on the multiplex PCR reads; one entry per CDR3 protein. The repertoire consists of approximately 50,000 distinct CDR3 sequences, with around 45% occurring once and the leading ten covering roughly a quarter. This sequence was found in an adult man with Graves' ophthalmopathy. Sequencing used peripheral blood. This rearrangement joins TRBV5-1 to TRBJ1-1; 11 bases line up with TRBD1. This CDR3 reads CASSFTGTGGAWREAFF. The DNA of the CDR3 is TGCGCCAGCAGCTTCACCGGGACAGGGGGTGCATGGAGGGAAGCTTTCTTT.